Below, 6 T cell receptor beta chains from the same sample are listed, as sequenced in a study of vaccination effects on CD4 cells after COVID-19. Sequencing followed a ViraFEST assay step that expanded antigen-specific CD4+ T cells with viral peptide pools. Isolating CD4+ T cells followed approximately ten days of culture. The person was diagnosed with PCR-confirmed SARS-CoV-2 infection between March and December 2020. Here immunoSEQ multiplex PCR was the method, and the copy in TCRdb shows in-frame clones only, minus some. The sample holds tens of thousands of clones, 70% to 85% seen once. No antigen has been assigned to these receptors. This material consisted of CD4+ T cells from PBMCs cultured with a peptide pool, taken before COVID-19 vaccination. The receptors here all came from a human donor who had a prior SARS-CoV-2 infection.

The V gene is TRBV3-1 (or the pseudogene TRBV3-2), the J gene TRBJ1-2; no firm D call. The CDR3 covers 13 residues. Looked up from germline, CDR1 is LGHDT and CDR2 is YNNKEL (reference sequence). Trimming removed 5 bases from V and 8 bases from J, with 15 bases in between. CDR3 in DNA: TGTGCCAGCAGCGAAAGGATCCACGGAGGCTACACCTTC. It codes for CASSERIHGGYTF.

The chain uses TRBV6-5 and TRBJ1-1; possibly TRBD1 for D (5 bases). Germline loops: CDR1 MNHEY, CDR2 SVGAGI. V lost 6 bases and J 4 bases, leaving 18 bases between the germline ends. The CDR3 totals 15 residues. The CDR3 sequence: CASRAWGGSGTEAFF. Here the CDR3 DNA reads TGTGCCAGCAGAGCCTGGGGGGGATCGGGCACTGAAGCTTTCTTT.

V usage is TRBV19 and J usage is TRBJ2-6; 10 nucleotides align to TRBD1. There are 18 residues in the CDR3. V lost 5 bases to trimming and J lost 0 bases; unmatched junction nucleotides: 7. Germline V gives CDR1 LNHDA, CDR2 SQIVND (reference sequence). CDR3 in amino acids: CASSAWGQGYSGANVLTF. DNA for the CDR3: TGTGCCAGTAGTGCCTGGGGACAGGGGTACTCTGGGGCCAACGTCCTGACTTTC.

This rearrangement joins TRBV11-3 to TRBJ2-1, with D unresolved. The CDR3 sequence is 13 residues long. V dropped 3 bases and J dropped 6 bases, with 9 bases sitting between them. The germline gives CDR1 SGHNT, CDR2 YENEEA. CDR3 residues: CASSFRLVNEQFF. CDR3 sequence (DNA): TGTGCCAGCAGCTTCAGGCTAGTCAATGAGCAGTTCTTC.

This clone was seen only once. J is TRBJ2-1 and V is TRBV11-3; 10 nucleotides match TRBD2. Trimming cost V 0 bases and J 15 bases; bases outside gene matches: 2. There are 12 residues in the CDR3. Germline-derived CDR1 and CDR2 are SGHNT and YENEEA. The CDR3 region is CASSLDEREGFF. CDR3 nucleotide sequence: TGTGCCAGCAGCTTAGATGAGCGGGAGGGGTTCTTC.

This rearrangement joins TRBV30 to TRBJ1-1, with D possibly TRBD1 on 6 matching bases. The CDR3 runs to 13 residues. CDR1 is GTSNPN, CDR2 SVGIG, per germline (reference sequence). The V end was cut by 0 bases, the J end by 5 bases, with 10 bases between. The CDR3 spells CAWSVEGGTEAFF. In nucleotides, the CDR3 is TGTGCCTGGAGTGTGGAGGGGGGAACTGAAGCTTTCTTT.